These 5 T cell receptor beta chains share one sample of origin, sequenced in a study of blood T cell repertoires in COVID-19. Profiled with immunoSEQ multiplex PCR; TCRdb holds only in-frame clones, not every one. The repertoire has approximately 250,000 clones, roughly 90% of them found once; the top ten carry 2.2%. Sequencing was carried out using peripheral blood. These receptors were collected from a man aged 30-40 years who had recovered from COVID-19.

The CDR3 loop is CASSQATRENGYTF. The CDR3 DNA sequence: TGTGCCAGCAGCCAAGCTACCCGGGAGAATGGCTACACCTTC. The V call is TRBV3-1 (or the pseudogene TRBV3-2), the J call TRBJ1-2, with D unresolved. Deletions cut 1 base from V and 6 bases from J, with 12 bases between. The CDR3 sequence is 14 residues long. Per the germline V gene, CDR1 is LGHDT and CDR2 is YNNKEL (reference sequence).

V is TRBV5-1 and J is TRBJ2-1; 12 bases are shared with TRBD2. The CDR3 loop spans 17 amino acids. Trimming at V came to 0 bases and at J to 12 bases, leaving 13 bases not matched to a gene. CDR1 is SGHRS, CDR2 YFSETQ, per germline. CDR3 DNA sequence: TGCGCCAGCAGCTTGGATCCTAGCGGGGGGGCGTTTCGCGTGCAGTTCTTC. Its translation: CASSLDPSGGAFRVQFF.

This clone was seen at least ten times. This chain connects TRBV11-3 to TRBJ2-1, with 9 bases matching TRBD2. V dropped 4 bases and J dropped 6; count of bases not matched to a gene: 10. Germline V gene data show CDR1 as SGHNT and CDR2 as YENEEA. This CDR3 has 16 residues. The CDR3 loop reads CASSSGDSGGSNEQFF. CDR3 DNA: TGTGCCAGCAGCTCAGGAGATAGCGGGGGTTCCAATGAGCAGTTCTTC.

This clone was seen once. The gene calls are TRBV15 and TRBJ2-7, with a tentative D call TRBD2 (6 bases). Trimming took off 2 bases at V and 5 bases at J, with 13 bases between the two ends. The length of the CDR3 is 14 residues. Germline lookup yields CDR1 LNHNV and CDR2 YYDKDF (reference sequence). The CDR3 protein is CATSRNLGGDEQYF. CDR3 nucleotides: TGTGCCACCAGCAGAAATCTTGGAGGGGACGAGCAGTACTTC.

The V gene is TRBV27, the J gene TRBJ2-3; D perhaps matches TRBD1 (6 bases). Deletions cut 7 bases from V and 6 bases from J, with 26 bases between. CDR3 size: 17 residues. CDR1 MNHEY and CDR2 SMNVEV come from the germline V gene (reference sequence). CDR3 DNA: TGTGCCAGCACCAAAAGACAACTCAGGGGAACACGGGATACGCAGTATTTT. Its protein product is CASTKRQLRGTRDTQYF.